The sequence of this TCR beta chain was determined in a study of post-analysis software for immune sequencing data. Study-level results: Patients had higher frequencies than controls of about 5 TRBV segments, including TRBV5-6, TRBV5-1 and TRBV20-1.

Germline CDR1 and CDR2: SGDLS and YYNGEE. There are 13 residues in the CDR3. The ends were cut back, 7 bases at V and 6 bases at J, with 14 bases in the middle. Each TCR beta cDNA library carried unique molecular identifiers. TCRdb re-called the PCR reads through MiXCR, storing one row per CDR3 protein. The data show 550,000 to 700,000 distinct CDR3 sequences, with 44% seen just once and roughly 1.8% held by the top ten. On this clonotype: Its cognate antigen is unknown.

The TCR comes from a girl aged 5-17 years with multiple sclerosis. Specimen: blood. This chain links TRBV9 with TRBJ2-4; weak D call: TRBD2 (7 bases). The CDR3 is CASGKGGVNIQYF. The CDR3 DNA reads as TGTGCCAGCGGCAAGGGGGGGGTAAACATTCAGTACTTC.